Sequencing of this T cell receptor (beta chain) was carried out in a study of blood T cell repertoires in COVID-19. About the research overall: Acute and convalescent COVID-19 specimens originated in the United States, Italy and Spain. Sample material is recorded as cDNA or gDNA derived from T cells, B-cell-depleted T cells, or PBMCs.

The method was immunoSEQ multiplex PCR; TCRdb's version includes in-frame clones alone and lacks a portion of them. This table holds approximately 100,000 clones, roughly 80% found once. The CDR3 totals 14 residues. V was cut by 5 bases and J by 3 bases, with 14 bases left in between. CDR1 and CDR2 from the germline V gene are LNHDA and SQIVND (reference sequence). The sample taken for sequencing was peripheral blood. The chain combines TRBV19 with TRBJ2-7; a weak D match, TRBD1 (6 bases). The TCR originated in a man in his 60s with acute or convalescent COVID-19. Here the CDR3 reads CASSSGQKFYEQYF. In DNA, the CDR3 is TGTGCCAGTAGTTCTGGACAGAAATTCTACGAGCAGTACTTC.